This T cell receptor beta chain comes out of a study of blood T cell repertoires in COVID-19. Study information: PBMCs, B-cell-depleted T cells, or T cells provided the cDNA or gDNA that made up the material.

Trimming left V 5 bases short and J 6 bases short, with 17 bases between. The CDR3 length is 14 residues. Germline CDR1 and CDR2: MNHEY and SMNVEV (reference sequence). TCRdb's copy holds only in-frame clones and misses some; the assay was immunoSEQ multiplex PCR. The repertoire holds roughly 100,000 clones, with 75% to 95% as singletons. The sequence was obtained from a man younger than 35 with acute or convalescent COVID-19. Sequenced material: peripheral blood. This chain links TRBV27 with TRBJ2-7; D unclear. The CDR3: CASSPGPEAREQYF. The CDR3 region has the DNA TGTGCCAGCAGTCCGGGTCCAGAGGCCCGCGAGCAGTACTTC.